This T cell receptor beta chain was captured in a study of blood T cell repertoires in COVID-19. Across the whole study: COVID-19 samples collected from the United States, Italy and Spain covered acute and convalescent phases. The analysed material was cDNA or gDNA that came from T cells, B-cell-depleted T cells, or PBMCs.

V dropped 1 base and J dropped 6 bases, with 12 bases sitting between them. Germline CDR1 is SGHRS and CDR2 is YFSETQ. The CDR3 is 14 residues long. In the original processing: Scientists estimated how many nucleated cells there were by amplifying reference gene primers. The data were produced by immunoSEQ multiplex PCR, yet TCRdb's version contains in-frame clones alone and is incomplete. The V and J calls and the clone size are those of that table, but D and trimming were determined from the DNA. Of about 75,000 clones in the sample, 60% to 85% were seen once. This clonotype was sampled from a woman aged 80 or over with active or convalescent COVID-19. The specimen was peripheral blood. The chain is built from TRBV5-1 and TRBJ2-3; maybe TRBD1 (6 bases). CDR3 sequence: CASSLSRGRDTQYF. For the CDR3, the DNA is TGCGCCAGCAGCTTGTCCAGGGGCCGGGATACGCAGTATTTT.